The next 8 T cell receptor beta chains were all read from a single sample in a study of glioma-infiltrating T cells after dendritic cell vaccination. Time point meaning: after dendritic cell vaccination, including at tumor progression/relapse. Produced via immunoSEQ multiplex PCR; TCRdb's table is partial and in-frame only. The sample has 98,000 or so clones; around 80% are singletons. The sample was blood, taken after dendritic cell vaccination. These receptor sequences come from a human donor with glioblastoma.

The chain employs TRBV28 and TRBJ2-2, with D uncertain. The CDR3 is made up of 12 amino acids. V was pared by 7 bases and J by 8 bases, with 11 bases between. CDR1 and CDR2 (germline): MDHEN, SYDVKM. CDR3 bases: TGTGCCAGCACCCTAGGTAGAGGGGAGCTGTTTTTT. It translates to CASTLGRGELFF.

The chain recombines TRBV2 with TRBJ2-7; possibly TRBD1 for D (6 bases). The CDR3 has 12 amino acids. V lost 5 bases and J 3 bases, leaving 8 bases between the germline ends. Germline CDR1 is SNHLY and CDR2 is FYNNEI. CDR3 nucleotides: TGTGCCAGCAGTCGGGACAACTACGAGCAGTACTTC. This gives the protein CASSRDNYEQYF. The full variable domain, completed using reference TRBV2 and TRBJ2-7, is EPEVTQTPSHQVTQMGQEVILRCVPISNHLYFYWYRQILGQKVEFLVSFYNNEISEKSEIFDDQFSVERPDGSNFTLKIRSTKLEDSAMYFCASSRDNYEQYFGPGTRLTVT.

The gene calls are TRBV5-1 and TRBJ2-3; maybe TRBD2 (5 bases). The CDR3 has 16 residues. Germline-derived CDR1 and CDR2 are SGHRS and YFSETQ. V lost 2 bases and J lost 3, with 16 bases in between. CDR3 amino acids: CASSFLIAHLTDTQYF. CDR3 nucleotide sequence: TGCGCCAGCAGCTTTTTGATAGCGCACCTTACAGATACGCAGTATTTT.

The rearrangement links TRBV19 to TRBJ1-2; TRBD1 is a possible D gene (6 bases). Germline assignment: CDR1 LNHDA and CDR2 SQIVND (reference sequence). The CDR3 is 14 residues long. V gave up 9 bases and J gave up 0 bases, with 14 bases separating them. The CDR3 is CASRTATSNYGYTF. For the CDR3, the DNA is TGTGCCAGCCGGACAGCTACGTCTAACTATGGCTACACCTTC.

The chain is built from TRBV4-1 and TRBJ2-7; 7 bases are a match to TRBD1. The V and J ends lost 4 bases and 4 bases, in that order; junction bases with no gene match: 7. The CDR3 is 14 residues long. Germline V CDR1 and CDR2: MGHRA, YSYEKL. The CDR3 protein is CASSLRDRDYEQYF. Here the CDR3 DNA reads TGCGCCAGCAGCCTCCGTGACAGGGATTACGAGCAGTACTTC.

Here the CDR3 reads CASSEPTGHTDTQYF. In DNA form, the CDR3 reads TGTGCCAGCAGTGAACCGACAGGGCACACAGATACGCAGTATTTT. The J gene is TRBJ2-3, the V gene TRBV2; 7 bases fit TRBD1. Germline V gene lookup returns CDR1 SNHLY and CDR2 FYNNEI. CDR3 length equals 15 residues. V shed 2 bases and J 2 bases; nucleotides not matched to a gene: 4.

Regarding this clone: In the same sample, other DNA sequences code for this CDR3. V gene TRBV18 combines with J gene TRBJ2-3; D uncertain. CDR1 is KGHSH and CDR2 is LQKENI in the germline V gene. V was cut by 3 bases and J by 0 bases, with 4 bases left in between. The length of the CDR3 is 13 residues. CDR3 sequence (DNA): TGTGCCAGCTCACCGTCGAGCACAGATACGCAGTATTTT. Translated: CASSPSSTDTQYF.

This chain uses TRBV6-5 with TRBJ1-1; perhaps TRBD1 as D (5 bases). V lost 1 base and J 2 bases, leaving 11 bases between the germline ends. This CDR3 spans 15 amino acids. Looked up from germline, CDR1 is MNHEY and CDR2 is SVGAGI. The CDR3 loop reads CASSYYSGYNTEAFF. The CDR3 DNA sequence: TGTGCCAGCAGTTACTATTCAGGGTATAACACTGAAGCTTTCTTT.